This T cell receptor (beta chain) came from a study of neurological immune-mediated disorders. The V gene lost 10 bases and the J gene lost 4 bases, with 13 bases spanning the gap. CDR3 length: 12 amino acids. This clonotype was picked up many times. One entry per CDR3 protein, called by TCRdb with MiXCR from the 5' RACE reads. The table lists about 60,000 distinct CDR3 sequences, more than 7.5% of them singletons. Noted time point: longitudinal time-point 2. This chain joins TRBV12-3 or TRBV12-4 and TRBJ1-1; unclear D gene. This clonotype was sampled from a man younger than 45 in good health. Material: PBMCs. The CDR3 DNA follows: TGTGCCACCTTCAACCCGGCCACTGAAGCTTTCTTT. It encodes CATFNPATEAFF.